This T cell receptor (beta chain) is drawn from a study of cytomegalovirus exposure and HLA in healthy donors. The CDR3 contains 16 residues. Per germline, CDR1 SEHNR and CDR2 FQNEAQ (reference sequence). V lost 1 base to trimming and J lost 0 bases; unmatched junction nucleotides: 1. Primers included in the PCR were 60 Vbeta and 13 Jbeta primers. Sequencing was performed with immunoSEQ multiplex PCR; in TCRdb, only in-frame clones are kept and a portion is missing. The repertoire consists of some 100,000 clones, with around three quarters occurring once and the leading ten covering under 5%. The TCR originated in a female donor in good health and CMV-seropositive. This chain links TRBV7-9 with TRBJ1-5; 9 nucleotides match TRBD1. The sequenced sample was PBMCs. The CDR3 reads CASSLGDRVSNQPQHF. In DNA form, the CDR3 reads TGTGCCAGCAGCTTAGGGGACAGGGTTAGCAATCAGCCCCAGCATTTT.